The 21 T cell receptor beta chains below come from one sample, sequenced in a study of CD8+ T cells in alopecia areata. Stated treatment: oral pan-JAK inhibitor, 5-10 mg twice daily. cDNA serving as the sequencing template came from extracted, reverse transcribed RNA. Profiled with immunoSEQ multiplex PCR; TCRdb holds only in-frame clones, not every one. The sample lists about 200,000 clones; about two fifths were seen once. The sequencing here drew on CD4+ T cells sorted from blood, taken at roughly week 30, from a patient treated with tofacitinib. The receptor set was obtained from a human donor with alopecia areata.

This sequence joins TRBV30 and TRBJ1-2; TRBD1 is a possible D gene (5 bases). Germline loops: CDR1 GTSNPN, CDR2 SVGIG (reference sequence). Trimming shortened V by 4 bases and J by 5 bases, and 17 bases separated the two germline ends. CDR3 size: 14 residues. The CDR3 DNA reads TGTGCCTGGACCCCACAAGACAGTGGATATGGCTACACCTTC. It translates to CAWTPQDSGYGYTF.

The CDR3 spells CAWSGPGQSTGELFF. The CDR3 DNA reads as TGTGCCTGGAGTGGCCCCGGACAGTCCACCGGGGAGCTGTTTTTT. The chain is built from TRBV30 and TRBJ2-2; D perhaps matches TRBD1 (6 bases). V was trimmed by 1 base and J by 4 bases, leaving 13 bases between them. From germline, CDR1 is GTSNPN and CDR2 SVGIG (reference sequence). This CDR3 comprises 15 residues.

The chain joins TRBV15 to TRBJ1-1; D not resolved. The CDR3 is 12 residues long. V lost 3 bases, J lost 5 bases, and 7 bases lay in between. The V gene's germline CDR1 is LNHNV and CDR2 YYDKDF (reference sequence). This chain's CDR3 is CATSREGTEAFF. The CDR3 DNA reads TGTGCCACCAGCAGGGAGGGAACTGAAGCTTTCTTT.

A few counts support this clone. The J gene is TRBJ2-3, the V gene TRBV6-5; TRBD1 aligns across 7 bases. CDR1 and CDR2 from the germline V gene are MNHEY and SVGAGI. CDR3 length: 14 residues. Unmatched junction bases numbered 3, after V lost 6 bases and J lost 0 bases. CDR3 protein: CASRQTGSTDTQYF. The CDR3 coding sequence is TGTGCCAGCAGGCAGACAGGGAGCACAGATACGCAGTATTTT.

The gene calls are TRBV30 and TRBJ2-7, with 11 nucleotides matching TRBD1. Looked up from germline, CDR1 is GTSNPN and CDR2 is SVGIG (reference sequence). J lost 5 bases, V lost 4 bases, and 7 bases had no gene match. This CDR3 has 14 amino acids. CDR3 protein: CAWNRGQGANEQYF. CDR3 nucleotide sequence: TGTGCCTGGAACAGAGGACAGGGGGCCAACGAGCAGTACTTC.

The rearrangement uses TRBV6-1 and TRBJ1-2, with TRBD1 as a possible D gene (5 bases). The CDR3 is 13 residues long. CDR1 is MNHNS, CDR2 SASEGT, per germline. Trimming removed 10 bases at V and 4 bases at J, with 16 bases between. The CDR3 spells CAILPRQGYGYTF. In DNA form, the CDR3 reads TGTGCCATCCTCCCGAGGCAGGGCTATGGCTACACCTTC.

This clone appeared a single time. V gene TRBV5-6 combines with J gene TRBJ2-5; the D is unclear. The V gene lost 3 bases and the J gene lost 5 bases, with 11 bases spanning the gap. The CDR3 sequence is 13 residues long. Per germline, CDR1 SGHDT and CDR2 YYEEEE. The DNA of the CDR3 is TGTGCCAGCAGCTCGTTCGGTATTGAGACCCAGTACTTC. Residues: CASSSFGIETQYF.

In its sample, this clone was seen a few times. The rearrangement uses TRBV5-4 and TRBJ2-6; the match to TRBD1 covers 8 bases. Looked up from germline, CDR1 is SGHNT and CDR2 is YYREEE (reference sequence). The CDR3 spans 17 residues. V lost 7 bases to trimming and J lost 0 bases; unmatched junction nucleotides: 9. The CDR3 sequence is CASRRTGTGSGANVLTF. DNA for the CDR3: TGTGCCAGCCGGAGGACAGGGACCGGCTCTGGGGCCAACGTCCTGACTTTC.

The rearrangement uses TRBV4-1 and TRBJ1-2, with a tentative D call TRBD1 (5 bases). The CDR3 has 15 residues. Trimming cost V 0 bases and J 4 bases, with 12 bases left between them. Germline V gene lookup returns CDR1 MGHRA and CDR2 YSYEKL. CDR3 protein: CASSQDNGGRYGYTF. The CDR3 DNA reads TGCGCCAGCAGCCAAGATAATGGGGGACGCTATGGCTACACCTTC.

This clone has only a few counts. The rearrangement links TRBV7-9 to TRBJ2-5, with D perhaps TRBD1 or TRBD2 (5 bases each). The CDR3 sequence is 13 residues long. V was trimmed by 5 bases and J by 5 bases, leaving 12 bases between them. Looked up from germline, CDR1 is SEHNR and CDR2 is FQNEAQ (reference sequence). CDR3 DNA sequence: TGTGCCAGCAGCAGAGGGGTTTCGGAGACCCAGTACTTC. Translated, it gives CASSRGVSETQYF.

This clone was seen only a few times. This chain uses TRBV19 with TRBJ1-1; tentative D call: TRBD1 (6 bases). The CDR3 is 14 amino acids. The germline V and J ends were trimmed by 5 bases and 4 bases, with 14 bases remaining between them. Germline CDR1 and CDR2: LNHDA and SQIVND (reference sequence). CDR3 nucleotide sequence: TGTGCCAGTAGTGGACAGCTTTGGGGCACTGAAGCTTTCTTT. It translates to CASSGQLWGTEAFF.

The chain uses TRBV25-1 and TRBJ2-1; maybe TRBD2 (6 bases). Germline values: CDR1 MGHDK, CDR2 SYGVNS. Between the trimmed V and J ends, which lost 11 bases and 8 bases, there was a span of 16 bases. This CDR3 spans 12 amino acids. As DNA, the CDR3 is TGTGCCGTTAGCGGCAACGGGGATGAGCAGTTCTTC. This translates into CAVSGNGDEQFF.

The table lists this clone with a few counts. The chain carries TRBV19 and TRBJ2-1; TRBD1 might be the D (6 bases). The CDR3 has 13 residues. The germline V and J ends were trimmed by 5 bases and 10 bases, with 15 bases remaining between them. The germline gives CDR1 LNHDA, CDR2 SQIVND (reference sequence). The CDR3 DNA is TGTGCCAGTAGTTTACAGGGTCGAGGGGAGCAGTTCTTC. Its protein product is CASSLQGRGEQFF. Looking up the rest from reference TRBV19 and TRBJ2-1 gives the full variable domain: DGGITQSPKYLFRKEGQNVTLSCEQNLNHDAMYWYRQDPGQGLRLIYYSQIVNDFQKGDIAEGYSVSREKKESFPLTVTSAQKNPTAFYLCASSLQGRGEQFFGPGTRLTVL.

The gene calls are TRBV7-8 and TRBJ2-7; TRBD2 might be the D (6 bases). Germline V CDR1 and CDR2: SGHVS, FQNEAQ. The germline V and J ends were trimmed by 5 bases and 7 bases, with 21 bases remaining between them. The CDR3 has 15 amino acids. This chain's CDR3 is CASSPTRPGGREQYF. The CDR3 DNA reads TGTGCCAGCAGCCCTACCCGCCCCGGGGGTCGGGAGCAGTACTTC.

On this clone: Other DNA sequences in the sample encode the same CDR3. This chain joins TRBV5-1 and TRBJ2-3; D unresolved. V was clipped by 5 bases and J by 6 bases, with 7 bases between them. Germline V lookup: CDR1 SGHRS, CDR2 YFSETQ. This CDR3 spans 11 amino acids. The CDR3 here is CASSLQDTQYF. CDR3 sequence (DNA): TGCGCCAGCAGTCTCCAGGATACGCAGTATTTT. Looking up the rest from reference TRBV5-1 and TRBJ2-3 gives the full variable domain: KAGVTQTPRYLIKTRGQQVTLSCSPISGHRSVSWYQQTPGQGLQFLFEYFSETQRNKGNFPGRFSGRQFSNSRSEMNVSTLELGDSALYLCASSLQDTQYFGPGTRLTVL.

This sequence joins TRBV7-9 and TRBJ2-3; D may be TRBD2 (6 bases). Deletions cut 3 bases from V and 3 bases from J, with 13 bases between. The CDR3 length is 15 residues. The germline V gene has CDR1 SEHNR and CDR2 FQNEAQ (reference sequence). The CDR3 here is CASSFYSRETDTQYF. CDR3 sequence (DNA): TGTGCCAGCAGCTTCTATTCGCGGGAAACAGATACGCAGTATTTT. Looking up the rest from reference TRBV7-9 and TRBJ2-3 gives the full variable domain: DTGVSQNPRHKITKRGQNVTFRCDPISEHNRLYWYRQTLGQGPEFLTYFQNEAQLEKSRLLSDRFSAERPKGSFSTLEIQRTEQGDSAMYLCASSFYSRETDTQYFGPGTRLTVL.

This sequence joins TRBV2 and TRBJ1-1; D might be TRBD1 (5 bases). The length of the CDR3 is 13 residues. The V gene lost 10 bases and the J gene lost 11 bases, with 23 bases spanning the gap. Germline V gives CDR1 SNHLY, CDR2 FYNNEI. CDR3 loop: CANSNREPGWAFF. The CDR3 DNA is TGTGCCAACTCTAACCGGGAGCCAGGGTGGGCTTTCTTT.

The DNA of the CDR3 is TGTGCCAGCAGTTACGATACAGGGGATGAGGCTTTCTTT. As protein: CASSYDTGDEAFF. The chain recombines TRBV6-5 with TRBJ1-1; 7 bases fit TRBD1. CDR1 is MNHEY, CDR2 SVGAGI, per germline. The CDR3 is 13 amino acids. With 2 bases clipped from V and 11 bases from J, the junction kept 8 bases outside the gene matches.

The chain joins TRBV6-4 to TRBJ1-3; D is undetermined. V lost 1 base and J lost 3, with 7 bases in between. The length of the CDR3 is 14 residues. The germline CDR1 and CDR2 sequences are MRHNA and SNTAGT. The CDR3 region is CASSDYRRGNTIYF. DNA of the CDR3: TGTGCCAGCAGTGACTACCGACGTGGAAACACCATATATTTT.

V gene TRBV4-2 combines with J gene TRBJ2-3; 12 bases line up with TRBD2. The CDR3 covers 17 residues. Trimming at V came to 0 bases and at J to 2 bases, leaving 3 bases not matched to a gene. Germline CDR1 reads LGHNA; CDR2 reads YNFKEQ. CDR3 protein: CASSQDPSGRATDTQYF. CDR3 bases: TGTGCCAGCAGCCAAGATCCTAGCGGGAGGGCCACAGATACGCAGTATTTT.

In its sample, this clone was seen a few times. The V gene is TRBV5-1, the J gene TRBJ2-7; D remains unclear. This CDR3 comprises 12 residues. Germline V CDR1 and CDR2: SGHRS, YFSETQ. Trimming cost V 7 bases and J 4 bases, with 12 bases left between them. The CDR3 DNA reads TGCGCCAGCTCTACGGCAAATTACGAGCAGTACTTC. Translating gives CASSTANYEQYF.